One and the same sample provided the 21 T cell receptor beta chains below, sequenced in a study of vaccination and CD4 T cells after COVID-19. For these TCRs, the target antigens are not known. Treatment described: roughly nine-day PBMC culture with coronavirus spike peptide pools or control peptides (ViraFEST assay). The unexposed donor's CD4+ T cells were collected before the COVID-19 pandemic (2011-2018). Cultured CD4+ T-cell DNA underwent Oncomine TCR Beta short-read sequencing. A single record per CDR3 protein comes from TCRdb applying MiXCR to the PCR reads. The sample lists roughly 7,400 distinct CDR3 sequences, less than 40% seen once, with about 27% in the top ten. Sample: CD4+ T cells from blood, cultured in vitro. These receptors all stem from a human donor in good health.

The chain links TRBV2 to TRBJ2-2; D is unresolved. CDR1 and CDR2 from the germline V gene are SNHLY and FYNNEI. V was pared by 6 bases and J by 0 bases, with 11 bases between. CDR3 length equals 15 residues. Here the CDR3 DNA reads TGTGCCAGCAGGTTTAGAGCACCGAACACCGGGGAGCTGTTTTTT. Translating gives CASRFRAPNTGELFF.

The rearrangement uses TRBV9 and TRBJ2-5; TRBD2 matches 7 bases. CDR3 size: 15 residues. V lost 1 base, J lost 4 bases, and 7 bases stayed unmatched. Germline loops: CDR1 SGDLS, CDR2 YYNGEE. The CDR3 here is CASSVRLADGETQYF. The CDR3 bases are TGTGCCAGCAGCGTAAGGCTAGCGGACGGAGAGACCCAGTACTTC.

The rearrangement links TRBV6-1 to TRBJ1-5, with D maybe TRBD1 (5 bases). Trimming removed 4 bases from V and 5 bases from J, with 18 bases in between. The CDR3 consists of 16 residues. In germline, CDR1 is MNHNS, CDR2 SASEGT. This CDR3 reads CASSAREAGSHQPQHF. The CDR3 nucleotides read TGTGCCAGCAGTGCCAGGGAGGCGGGTTCCCATCAGCCCCAGCATTTT.

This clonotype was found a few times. The CDR3 bases are TGTGCCAGCAGTTACGGACAGGGGGATGGCTACACCTTC. Its protein product is CASSYGQGDGYTF. This rearrangement joins TRBV7-9 to TRBJ1-2; 10 nucleotides match TRBD1. The V segment lost 6 bases and the J segment 6 bases; nucleotides outside the gene matches: 4. Germline CDR1 SEHNR, CDR2 FQNEAQ (reference sequence). CDR3 size: 13 residues.

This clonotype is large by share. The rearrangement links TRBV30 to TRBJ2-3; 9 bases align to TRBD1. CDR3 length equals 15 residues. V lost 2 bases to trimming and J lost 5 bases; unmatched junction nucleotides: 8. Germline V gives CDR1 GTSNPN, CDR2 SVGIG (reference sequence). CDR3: CAWSSTGGRRDTQYF. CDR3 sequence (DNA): TGTGCCTGGAGTTCCACAGGGGGCCGGAGAGATACGCAGTATTTT.

CDR3 sequence: CASETGLGYGYTF. For the CDR3, the DNA is TGTGCCAGCGAGACGGGACTGGGTTATGGCTACACCTTC. The rearrangement joins TRBV9 to TRBJ1-2; a weak D match, TRBD1 (5 bases). This CDR3 is built from 13 residues. Germline CDR1 and CDR2: SGDLS and YYNGEE. Trimming cost V 7 bases and J 5 bases, with 15 bases left between them. Full variable domain (missing parts from reference TRBV9 and TRBJ1-2): DSGVTQTPKHLITATGQRVTLRCSPRSGDLSVYWYQQSLDQGLQFLIQYYNGEERAKGNILERFSAQQFPDLHSELNLSSLELGDSALYFCASETGLGYGYTFGSGTRLTVV.

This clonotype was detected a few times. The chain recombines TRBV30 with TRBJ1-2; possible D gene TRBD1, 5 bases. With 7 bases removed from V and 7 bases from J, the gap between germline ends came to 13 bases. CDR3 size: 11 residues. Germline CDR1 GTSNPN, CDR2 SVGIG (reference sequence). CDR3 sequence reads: CASGQGPGYTF. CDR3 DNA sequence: TGTGCCTCAGGCCAGGGCCCTGGCTACACCTTC.

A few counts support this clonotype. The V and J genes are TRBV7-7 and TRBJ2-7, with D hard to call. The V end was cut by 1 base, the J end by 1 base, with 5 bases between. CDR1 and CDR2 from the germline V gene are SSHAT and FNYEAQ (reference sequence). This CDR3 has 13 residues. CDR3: CASSLGVSYEQYF. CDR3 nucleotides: TGTGCCAGCAGCTTAGGCGTTTCCTACGAGCAGTACTTC.

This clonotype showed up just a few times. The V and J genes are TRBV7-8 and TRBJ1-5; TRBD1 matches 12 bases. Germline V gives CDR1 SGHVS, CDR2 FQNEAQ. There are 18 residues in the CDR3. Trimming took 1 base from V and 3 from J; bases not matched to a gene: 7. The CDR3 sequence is CASSLVGQGAVDNQPQHF. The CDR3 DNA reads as TGTGCCAGCAGCTTAGTGGGACAGGGGGCAGTGGACAATCAGCCCCAGCATTTT.

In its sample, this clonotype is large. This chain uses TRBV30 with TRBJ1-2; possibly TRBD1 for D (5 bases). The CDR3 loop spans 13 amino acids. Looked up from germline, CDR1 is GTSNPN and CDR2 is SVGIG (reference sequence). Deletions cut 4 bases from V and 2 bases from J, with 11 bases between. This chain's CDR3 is CAWTVGGNYGYTF. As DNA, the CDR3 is TGTGCCTGGACGGTCGGGGGAAACTATGGCTACACCTTC.

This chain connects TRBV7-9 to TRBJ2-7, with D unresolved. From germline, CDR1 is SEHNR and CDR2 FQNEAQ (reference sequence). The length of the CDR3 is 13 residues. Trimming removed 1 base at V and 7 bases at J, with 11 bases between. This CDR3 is CASSLGASREQYF. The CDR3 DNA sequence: TGTGCCAGCAGCTTAGGGGCCTCTCGAGAGCAGTACTTC.

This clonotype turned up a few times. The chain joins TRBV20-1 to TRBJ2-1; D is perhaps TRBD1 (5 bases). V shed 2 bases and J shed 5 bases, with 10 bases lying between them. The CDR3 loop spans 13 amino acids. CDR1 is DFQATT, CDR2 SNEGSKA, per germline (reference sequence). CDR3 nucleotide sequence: TGCAGTGCTAGATACAGGAACCACAATGAGCAGTTCTTC. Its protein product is CSARYRNHNEQFF.

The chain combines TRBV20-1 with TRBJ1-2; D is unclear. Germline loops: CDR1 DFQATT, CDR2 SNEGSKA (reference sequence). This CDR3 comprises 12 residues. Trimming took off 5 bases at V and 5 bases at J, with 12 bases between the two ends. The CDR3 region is CSARGLWYGYTF. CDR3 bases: TGCAGTGCTCGAGGGCTGTGGTATGGCTACACCTTC.

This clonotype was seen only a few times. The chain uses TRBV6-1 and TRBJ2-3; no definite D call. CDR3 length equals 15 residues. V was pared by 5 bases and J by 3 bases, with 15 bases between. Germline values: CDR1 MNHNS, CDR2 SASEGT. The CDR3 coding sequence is TGTGCCAGCAGTCGAAGTGATCCCGGTACAGATACGCAGTATTTT. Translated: CASSRSDPGTDTQYF.

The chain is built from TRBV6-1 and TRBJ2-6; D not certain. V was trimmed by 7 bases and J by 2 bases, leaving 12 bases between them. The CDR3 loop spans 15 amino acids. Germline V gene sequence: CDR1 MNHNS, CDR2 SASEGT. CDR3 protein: CASIPRSAGANVLTF. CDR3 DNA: TGTGCCAGCATTCCTCGGAGCGCTGGGGCCAACGTCCTGACTTTC.

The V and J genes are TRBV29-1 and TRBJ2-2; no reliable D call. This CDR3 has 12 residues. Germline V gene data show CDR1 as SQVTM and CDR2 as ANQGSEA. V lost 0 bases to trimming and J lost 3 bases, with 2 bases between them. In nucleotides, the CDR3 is TGCAGCGTTGAAGAGTACACCGGGGAGCTGTTTTTT. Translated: CSVEEYTGELFF.

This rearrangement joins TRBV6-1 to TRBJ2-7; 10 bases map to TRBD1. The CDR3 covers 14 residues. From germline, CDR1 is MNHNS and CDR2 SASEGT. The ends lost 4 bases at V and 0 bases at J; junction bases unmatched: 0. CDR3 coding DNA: TGTGCCAGCAGTGGGACAGGGGGCTCCTACGAGCAGTACTTC. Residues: CASSGTGGSYEQYF.

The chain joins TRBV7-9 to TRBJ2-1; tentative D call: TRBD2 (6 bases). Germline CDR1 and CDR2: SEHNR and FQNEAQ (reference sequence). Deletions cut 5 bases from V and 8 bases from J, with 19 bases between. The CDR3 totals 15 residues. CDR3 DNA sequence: TGTGCCAGCAGCCTCAGCGGGCCCCCGGTCGATGAGCAGTTCTTC. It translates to CASSLSGPPVDEQFF.

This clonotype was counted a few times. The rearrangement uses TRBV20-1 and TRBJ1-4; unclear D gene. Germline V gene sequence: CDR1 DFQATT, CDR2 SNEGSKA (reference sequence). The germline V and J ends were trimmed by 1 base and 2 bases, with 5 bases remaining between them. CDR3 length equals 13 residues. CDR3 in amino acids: CSARAVTNEKLFF. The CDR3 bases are TGCAGTGCTAGAGCCGTGACTAATGAAAAACTGTTTTTT.

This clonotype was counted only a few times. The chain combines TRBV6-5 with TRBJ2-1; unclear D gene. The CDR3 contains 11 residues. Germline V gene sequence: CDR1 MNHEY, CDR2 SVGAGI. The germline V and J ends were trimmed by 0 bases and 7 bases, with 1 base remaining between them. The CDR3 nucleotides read TGTGCCAGCAGTTACTCAAATGAGCAGTTCTTC. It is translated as CASSYSNEQFF.

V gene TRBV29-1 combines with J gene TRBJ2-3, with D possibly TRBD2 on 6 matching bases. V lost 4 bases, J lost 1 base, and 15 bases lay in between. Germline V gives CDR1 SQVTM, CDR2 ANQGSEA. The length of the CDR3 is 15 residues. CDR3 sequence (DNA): TGCAGCGTTGTATTAGCGGAAATGGGCACAGATACGCAGTATTTT. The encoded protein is CSVVLAEMGTDTQYF.